The text below deals with one T cell receptor beta chain. This specimen belongs to a study of CD8 T cells in Susac syndrome. CD8+ and CD4+ T cells circulating in blood were sequenced for TCR beta. The multiple sclerosis control cohort comprised treatment-naive individuals presenting with stable or active relapsing-remitting disease. The RNA input was 0.5 to 1 ug, and it was reverse transcribed with random hexamers. One entry per CDR3 protein, called by TCRdb with MiXCR from the immunoSEQ multiplex PCR reads. The data hold 150,000 to 250,000 distinct CDR3 sequences, with roughly 95% observed a single time. The sequence was collected from a human donor with multiple sclerosis. The sequencing input was CD4+ T cells from PBMCs.

The CDR3 DNA is TGTGCCAGCATCTTCACTAGCGGGAGCCTCAATGAGCAGTTCTTC. It translates to CASIFTSGSLNEQFF. The J gene is TRBJ2-1, the V gene TRBV7-2, with 11 bases that match TRBD2. This CDR3 has 15 residues. Germline V lookup: CDR1 SGHTA, CDR2 FQGNSA. Losses at the gene ends were 7 bases for V and 6 bases for J; bases not matched to a gene: 8.